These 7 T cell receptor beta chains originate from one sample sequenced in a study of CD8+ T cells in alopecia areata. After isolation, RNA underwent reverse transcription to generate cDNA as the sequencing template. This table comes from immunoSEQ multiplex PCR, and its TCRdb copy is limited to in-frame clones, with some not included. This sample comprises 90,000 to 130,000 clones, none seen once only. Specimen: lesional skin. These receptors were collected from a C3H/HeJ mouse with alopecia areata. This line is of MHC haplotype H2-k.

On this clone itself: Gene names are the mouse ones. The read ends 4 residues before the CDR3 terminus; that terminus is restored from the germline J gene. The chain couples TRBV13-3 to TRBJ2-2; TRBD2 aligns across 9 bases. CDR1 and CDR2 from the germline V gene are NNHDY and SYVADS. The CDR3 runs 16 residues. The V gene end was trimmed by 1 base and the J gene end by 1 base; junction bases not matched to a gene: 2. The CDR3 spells CASSDLGGLNTGQLYF. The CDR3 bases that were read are TGTGCCAGCAGTGATTTGGGGGGGCTAAACACCGGG.

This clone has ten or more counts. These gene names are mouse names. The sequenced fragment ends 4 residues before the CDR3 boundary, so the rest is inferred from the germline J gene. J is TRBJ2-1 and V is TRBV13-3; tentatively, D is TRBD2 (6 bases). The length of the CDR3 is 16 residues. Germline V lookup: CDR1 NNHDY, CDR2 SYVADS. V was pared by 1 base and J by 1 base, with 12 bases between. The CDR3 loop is CASSDPSTGNYAEQFF. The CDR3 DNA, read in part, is TGTGCCAGCAGTGATCCCTCGACTGGCAACTATGCT.

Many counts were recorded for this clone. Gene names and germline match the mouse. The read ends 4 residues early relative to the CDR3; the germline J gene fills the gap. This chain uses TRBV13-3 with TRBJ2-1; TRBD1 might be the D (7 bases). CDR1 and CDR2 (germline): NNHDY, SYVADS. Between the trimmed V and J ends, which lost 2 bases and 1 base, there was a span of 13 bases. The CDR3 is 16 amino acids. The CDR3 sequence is CASSERGRTNYAEQFF. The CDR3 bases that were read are TGTGCCAGCAGTGAGAGGGGGCGGACAAACTATGCT.

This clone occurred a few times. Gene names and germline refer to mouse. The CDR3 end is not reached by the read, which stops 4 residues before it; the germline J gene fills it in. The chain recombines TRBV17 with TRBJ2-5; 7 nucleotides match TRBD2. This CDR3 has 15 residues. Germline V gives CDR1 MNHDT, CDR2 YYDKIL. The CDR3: CASSRDLGVPDTQYF. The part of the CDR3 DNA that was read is TGTGCTAGCAGTAGAGATCTGGGGGTACCGGAC.

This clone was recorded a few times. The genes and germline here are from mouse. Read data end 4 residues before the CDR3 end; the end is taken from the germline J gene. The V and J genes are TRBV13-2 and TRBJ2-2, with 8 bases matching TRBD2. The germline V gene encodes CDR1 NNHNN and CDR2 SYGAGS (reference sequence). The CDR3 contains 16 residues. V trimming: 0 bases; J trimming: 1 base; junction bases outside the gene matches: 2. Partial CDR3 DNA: TGTGCCAGCGGTGATGGTCTGGGGGGAAACACCGGG. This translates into CASGDGLGGNTG. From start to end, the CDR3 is CASGDGLGGNTGQLYF.

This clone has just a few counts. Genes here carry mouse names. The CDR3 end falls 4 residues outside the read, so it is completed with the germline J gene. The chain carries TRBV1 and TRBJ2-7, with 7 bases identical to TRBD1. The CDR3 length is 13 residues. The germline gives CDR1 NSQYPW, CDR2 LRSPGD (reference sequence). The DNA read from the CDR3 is TGCACCTGCAGTGGGGACAGAAGGGAT. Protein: CTCSGDRRD. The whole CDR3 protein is CTCSGDRRDEQYF.

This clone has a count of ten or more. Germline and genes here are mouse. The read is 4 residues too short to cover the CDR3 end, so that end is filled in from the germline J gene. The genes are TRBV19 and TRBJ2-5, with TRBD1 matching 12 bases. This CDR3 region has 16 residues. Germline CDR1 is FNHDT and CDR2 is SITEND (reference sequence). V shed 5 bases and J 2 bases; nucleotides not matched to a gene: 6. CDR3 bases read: TGTGCCAGCAGAACCGGGACAGGGGGCTTCCAAGAC. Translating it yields CASRTGTGGFQD. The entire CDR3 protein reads CASRTGTGGFQDTQYF.